This T cell receptor (beta chain) emerged from a study of metastatic and nonmetastatic thyroid tumors. TCRdb re-called the PCR reads through MiXCR. The data show some 64,000 clones, roughly 4% seen once. The V end lost 8 bases, the J end lost 0 bases, and 19 bases lay between the germline ends. CDR3 size: 17 residues. Germline CDR1 and CDR2: MNHNS and SASEGT. Thyroid surgery was preceded by no treatment in any patient. The chain employs TRBV6-1 and TRBJ1-4; unclear D gene. This clonotype was obtained from a female donor with papillary thyroid cancer or a benign thyroid nodule (not recorded which). Some clones in this sample may be carry-over from other donors' samples. The sample consisted of blood. The CDR3 loop reads CASAPGIEGATNEKLFF. CDR3 coding DNA: TGTGCCAGCGCCCCTGGTATAGAGGGAGCAACTAATGAAAAACTGTTTTTT.